The present T cell receptor beta chain was sequenced within a study of technical replicates of blood from a few donors. Germline values: CDR1 MNHEY, CDR2 SMNVEV (reference sequence). Deletions cut 3 bases from V and 4 bases from J, with 22 bases between. The CDR3 has 19 amino acids. This table comes from immunoSEQ multiplex PCR, and its TCRdb copy is limited to in-frame clones, with some not included. The sample gives about 84,000 clones, 98% of which show up once; more than 0.12% is in the top ten. This sequence was found in a human donor in good health. Sequences were obtained from T cells isolated from PBMCs. This chain links TRBV27 with TRBJ2-6; maybe TRBD1 (6 bases). The chain's CDR3 is CASSFTGLVAKSGANVLTF. The CDR3 DNA reads as TGTGCCAGCAGTTTCACAGGGTTGGTAGCGAAATCAGGGGCCAACGTCCTGACTTTC.